Following are 32 T cell receptor beta chains from one sample sequenced in a study of cytomegalovirus exposure and HLA in healthy donors. The PCR contained 60 Vbeta and 13 Jbeta primers. The table came from immunoSEQ multiplex PCR; TCRdb's copy has only in-frame clones and leaves some out. This table holds fewer than 95,000 clones, more than 70% found once. Sequenced sample: PBMCs. The receptors come from a man between 18 and 35 years old in good health and CMV-seronegative.

This clone was recorded once. The rearrangement links TRBV7-2 to TRBJ2-5; 8 nucleotides match TRBD2. V shed 3 bases and J 1 base; nucleotides not matched to a gene: 4. The CDR3 is 15 amino acids. Per germline, CDR1 SGHTA and CDR2 FQGNSA. CDR3 bases: TGTGCCAGCAGCTTCCAAGCGGGGGTCCAAGAGACCCAGTACTTC. The encoded protein is CASSFQAGVQETQYF. Looking up the rest from reference TRBV7-2 and TRBJ2-5 gives the full variable domain: GAGVSQSPSNKVTEKGKDVELRCDPISGHTALYWYRQSLGQGLEFLIYFQGNSAPDKSGLPSDRFSAERTGGSVSTLTIQRTQQEDSAVYLCASSFQAGVQETQYFGPGTRLLVL.

The chain carries TRBV12-5 and TRBJ1-1; D might be TRBD1 (5 bases). Germline V gene lookup returns CDR1 LGHNT and CDR2 FRNRAP. There are 14 residues in the CDR3. V gave up 5 bases and J gave up 0 bases, with 10 bases separating them. The CDR3 here is CASGLGGVNTEAFF. In nucleotides, the CDR3 is TGTGCTAGTGGTCTGGGGGGAGTGAACACTGAAGCTTTCTTT.

V gene TRBV5-1 combines with J gene TRBJ2-2; tentatively, D is TRBD2 (5 bases). Trimming cost V 5 bases and J 7 bases, with 18 bases left between them. The germline CDR1 and CDR2 sequences are SGHRS and YFSETQ. This CDR3 region has 15 residues. CDR3 sequence (DNA): TGCGCCAGCAGGGTGGATACAATACGGGGCGGGGAGCTGTTTTTT. Protein product: CASRVDTIRGGELFF. The variable domain in full, with the rest retrieved from reference TRBV5-1 and TRBJ2-2, is KAGVTQTPRYLIKTRGQQVTLSCSPISGHRSVSWYQQTPGQGLQFLFEYFSETQRNKGNFPGRFSGRQFSNSRSEMNVSTLELGDSALYLCASRVDTIRGGELFFGEGSRLTVL.

This chain uses TRBV5-1 with TRBJ2-5, with TRBD1 as a possible D gene (5 bases). The end of the DNA aligns better with TRBJ2-7, so the J call may be wrong. CDR1 and CDR2 (germline): SGHRS, YFSETQ. CDR3 length: 15 amino acids. In nucleotides, the CDR3 is TGCGCCAGCAGCTTGTCTCAGGGATTGATCTACGAGCAGTACTTC. Translating it yields CASSLSQGLIYEQYF.

This sequence joins TRBV19 and TRBJ1-2; the D gene is possibly TRBD1 (6 bases). The CDR3 spans 14 residues. Per the germline V gene, CDR1 is LNHDA and CDR2 is SQIVND (reference sequence). V shed 5 bases and J shed 1 base, with 11 bases lying between them. The CDR3 reads CASSAQGVNYGYTF. Written as DNA, the CDR3 is TGTGCCAGTAGTGCACAGGGAGTTAACTATGGCTACACCTTC.

This clone was observed once. This chain uses TRBV13 with TRBJ2-1; a possible D gene is TRBD1 (5 bases). Germline-derived CDR1 and CDR2 are PRHDT and FYEKMQ (reference sequence). The CDR3 is 14 amino acids. The ends were cut back, 3 bases at V and 3 bases at J, with 9 bases in the middle. CDR3 in amino acids: CASSLTANYNEQFF. CDR3 nucleotide sequence: TGTGCCAGCAGCTTGACAGCGAACTACAATGAGCAGTTCTTC.

The table lists this clone with a few counts. The rearrangement joins TRBV9 to TRBJ2-5; 8 nucleotides match TRBD2. The tail of the sequence fits TRBJ2-7 better, so the J call may be wrong. Per germline, CDR1 SGDLS and CDR2 YYNGEE. The CDR3 is 14 amino acids. CDR3 residues: CARRQTSVFYEQYF. The DNA of the CDR3 is TGTGCCAGACGGCAGACTAGCGTTTTTTACGAGCAGTACTTC.

The V call is TRBV7-8, the J call TRBJ2-3; TRBD1 matches 11 bases. The germline V gene has CDR1 SGHVS and CDR2 FQNEAQ. V lost 3 bases and J lost 6; bases outside the gene matches: 11. This CDR3 region has 17 residues. Here the CDR3 reads CASSLGGQGDTTDTQYF. The CDR3 coding sequence is TGTGCCAGCAGCTTGGGGGGACAGGGGGACACAACGGATACGCAGTATTTT.

The chain recombines TRBV27 with TRBJ2-7; TRBD1 might be the D (5 bases). Between the trimmed V and J ends, which lost 6 bases and 6 bases, there was a span of 30 bases. Per germline, CDR1 MNHEY and CDR2 SMNVEV (reference sequence). The CDR3 runs to 18 residues. CDR3 sequence: CASSHKGVSGTGASEQYF. The CDR3 DNA sequence: TGTGCCAGCAGCCATAAAGGGGTCTCTGGCACAGGAGCCTCCGAGCAGTACTTC.

CDR3 sequence: CASSSGKNNSPLHF. CDR3 sequence (DNA): TGTGCCAGCAGCTCCGGGAAAAATAATTCACCCCTCCACTTT. J is TRBJ1-6 and V is TRBV13; the D is unclear. V shed 4 bases and J shed 5 bases, with 9 bases lying between them. Germline V lookup: CDR1 PRHDT, CDR2 FYEKMQ (reference sequence). This CDR3 contains 14 residues.

The chain uses TRBV7-3 and TRBJ1-6; no reliable D call. Germline-derived CDR1 and CDR2 are SGHTA and FQGTGA. The V and J ends lost 1 base and 8 bases respectively, with 15 bases between them. The CDR3 runs to 16 residues. Here the CDR3 reads CASSLMAGGPHSPLHF. The CDR3 coding sequence is TGTGCCAGCAGCTTAATGGCGGGAGGGCCCCATTCACCCCTCCACTTT.

A single count supports this clone. The J gene is TRBJ1-5, the V gene TRBV6-1; TRBD1 matches at 9 bases. Germline CDR1 is MNHNS and CDR2 is SASEGT. The CDR3 is 15 amino acids. Germline trimming cut 4 bases from V and 4 bases from J; bases unmatched to any gene: 5. CDR3 amino acids: CASSGWGQGNQPQHF. CDR3 in DNA: TGTGCCAGCAGTGGTTGGGGACAGGGTAATCAGCCCCAGCATTTT.

The chain combines TRBV7-3 with TRBJ2-2, with TRBD1 matching 8 bases. CDR1 is SGHTA, CDR2 FQGTGA, per germline. The CDR3 sequence is 15 residues long. With V trimmed by 6 bases and J by 4 bases, 7 bases remained unmatched. The DNA for the CDR3 is TGTGCCAGCAGTTTCGGGACAGGACGCACCGGGGAGCTGTTTTTT. Protein product: CASSFGTGRTGELFF.

This chain uses TRBV18 with TRBJ1-1, with D hard to call. The CDR3 sequence is 14 residues long. Between the trimmed V and J ends, which lost 0 bases and 2 bases, there was a span of 7 bases. Germline assignment: CDR1 KGHSH and CDR2 LQKENI. CDR3 loop: CASSPPTLNTEAFF. The CDR3 DNA reads as TGTGCCAGCTCACCACCGACACTTAACACTGAAGCTTTCTTT.

V and J are TRBV27 and TRBJ2-7, with 9 bases that match TRBD2. Germline V lookup: CDR1 MNHEY, CDR2 SMNVEV (reference sequence). The CDR3 contains 15 residues. V shed 3 bases, J shed 0 bases, and the junction held 3 bases outside the gene matches. CDR3 protein: CASSLLAGVSYEQYF. The CDR3 DNA reads TGTGCCAGCAGTTTGTTAGCGGGGGTCTCCTACGAGCAGTACTTC.

V usage is TRBV5-1 and J usage is TRBJ2-3; 10 nucleotides align to TRBD2. The CDR3 is made up of 14 amino acids. Germline V gives CDR1 SGHRS, CDR2 YFSETQ. Trimming took 7 bases from V and 4 from J; bases not matched to a gene: 6. The CDR3 DNA reads TGCGCCAGCGGGAGCGGGGGGGCGGCAGATACGCAGTATTTT. This codes for CASGSGGAADTQYF.

The sample holds one count of this clone. This chain connects TRBV28 to TRBJ2-3; D gene unclear. The CDR3 is 19 amino acids. Per the germline V gene, CDR1 is MDHEN and CDR2 is SYDVKM. Trimming took 2 bases from V and 1 from J, leaving 22 bases between them. DNA for the CDR3: TGTGCCAGCAGTTTAAATGATCTGTCTAGTTGGTGGGGCACAGATACGCAGTATTTT. Its translation is CASSLNDLSSWWGTDTQYF.

This CDR3 reads CASSAQGYEQYF. In nucleotides, the CDR3 is TGTGCCAGCAGTGCACAGGGCTACGAGCAGTACTTC. The genes are TRBV6-1 and TRBJ2-7; the D gene is possibly TRBD1 (6 bases). This CDR3 comprises 12 residues. The germline CDR1 and CDR2 sequences are MNHNS and SASEGT. The germline V and J ends were trimmed by 4 bases and 3 bases, with 7 bases remaining between them.

The chain links TRBV18 to TRBJ1-4; D gene ambiguous. Trimming stripped 6 bases from V and 5 bases from J, with 13 bases between. This CDR3 comprises 14 residues. The germline V gene has CDR1 KGHSH and CDR2 LQKENI. The CDR3 sequence is CASSIGQVNEKLFF. The CDR3, as DNA: TGTGCCAGCTCCATTGGGCAGGTGAATGAAAAACTGTTTTTT.

This CDR3 is CASSLQGTTQGGQFF. The CDR3 DNA reads as TGTGCCAGCAGCTTACAGGGTACCACCCAAGGAGGGCAGTTCTTC. V is TRBV5-4 and J is TRBJ2-1; D possibly corresponds to TRBD1 (6 bases). The V gene lost 2 bases and the J gene lost 12 bases, with 21 bases spanning the gap. In germline, CDR1 is SGHNT, CDR2 YYREEE (reference sequence). CDR3 length: 15 residues.

This sequence joins TRBV5-4 and TRBJ2-5; 9 bases are a match to TRBD2. The junction had 10 bases not matched to a gene; V was cut back by 0 bases and J by 7 bases. CDR3 size: 16 residues. Germline V CDR1 and CDR2: SGHNT, YYREEE (reference sequence). The CDR3 nucleotides are TGTGCCAGCAGCTTGGTCCCTAGCGGGGCCCTGGGGACCCAGTACTTC. It encodes CASSLVPSGALGTQYF. The whole variable domain, filled in from reference TRBV5-4 and TRBJ2-5, reads ETGVTQSPTHLIKTRGQQVTLRCSSQSGHNTVSWYQQALGQGPQFIFQYYREEENGRGNFPPRFSGLQFPNYSSELNVNALELDDSALYLCASSLVPSGALGTQYFGPGTRLLVL.

V gene TRBV7-9 combines with J gene TRBJ1-1; D is possibly TRBD1 (6 bases). CDR1 and CDR2 (germline): SEHNR, FQNEAQ (reference sequence). The CDR3 spans 14 residues. V lost 6 bases and J lost 2, with 13 bases in between. CDR3 amino acids: CASRKQGSNTEAFF. The CDR3 region has the DNA TGTGCCAGCAGAAAACAGGGAAGTAACACTGAAGCTTTCTTT.

The V call is TRBV2, the J call TRBJ1-5; D is unclear. Germline V lookup: CDR1 SNHLY, CDR2 FYNNEI. Trimming took off 6 bases at V and 0 bases at J, with 6 bases between the two ends. The CDR3 sequence is 13 residues long. For the CDR3, the DNA is TGTGCCAGCAGGGCAGTTAGCAATCAGCCCCAGCATTTT. The encoded protein is CASRAVSNQPQHF.

J is TRBJ1-5 and V is TRBV10-3; D is perhaps TRBD1 (6 bases). The V and J ends lost 1 base and 1 base respectively, with 17 bases between them. Germline assignment: CDR1 ENHRY and CDR2 SYGVKD. The CDR3 length is 18 residues. The CDR3 spells CAISEFWDTGTSNQPQHF. The CDR3 DNA reads as TGTGCCATCAGTGAGTTTTGGGACACGGGCACGAGCAATCAGCCCCAGCATTTT.

The chain carries TRBV6-1 and TRBJ2-7, with D maybe TRBD1 (6 bases). The germline CDR1 and CDR2 sequences are MNHNS and SASEGT. Trimming removed 4 bases from V and 3 bases from J, with 10 bases in between. This CDR3 is built from 13 residues. DNA of the CDR3: TGTGCCAGCAGTGGAGTACAGGGCTACGAGCAGTACTTC. As protein: CASSGVQGYEQYF.

The rearrangement joins TRBV15 to TRBJ1-1; a weak D match, TRBD1 (5 bases). V was pared by 0 bases and J by 8 bases, with 10 bases between. The CDR3 runs to 13 residues. In germline, CDR1 is LNHNV, CDR2 YYDKDF (reference sequence). For the CDR3, the DNA is TGTGCCACCAGCAGAGAGCGGGGGACCGAAGCTTTCTTT. It is translated as CATSRERGTEAFF.

The genes are TRBV28 and TRBJ1-2; TRBD1 aligns across 8 bases. J lost 10 bases, V lost 4 bases, and 11 bases had no gene match. The CDR3 covers 14 residues. The V gene's germline CDR1 is MDHEN and CDR2 SYDVKM. The CDR3 loop is CASSSTDRAPSYTF. The CDR3 DNA reads as TGTGCCAGCAGTTCAACGGACAGGGCCCCTTCCTACACCTTC.

CDR3 sequence: CASSGRDRGKGQFF. The DNA of the CDR3 is TGTGCCAGCAGTGGCCGGGACAGGGGGAAAGGGCAGTTCTTC. This sequence joins TRBV27 and TRBJ2-1; TRBD1 matches 11 bases. Per the germline V gene, CDR1 is MNHEY and CDR2 is SMNVEV (reference sequence). The CDR3 consists of 14 residues. Germline trimming cut 5 bases from V and 12 bases from J; bases unmatched to any gene: 9.

This chain connects TRBV2 to TRBJ1-2, with 7 bases fitting TRBD1. Germline V gene lookup returns CDR1 SNHLY and CDR2 FYNNEI. The length of the CDR3 is 12 residues. After removal of 10 bases from V and 3 bases from J, the junction contained 5 bases not matched to a gene. The CDR3 sequence: CAKGQHDYGYTF. DNA for the CDR3: TGTGCCAAGGGACAGCATGACTATGGCTACACCTTC.

The J gene is TRBJ2-3, the V gene TRBV5-1; TRBD2 matches 10 bases. Germline V gene sequence: CDR1 SGHRS, CDR2 YFSETQ. V trimming: 4 bases; J trimming: 10 bases; junction bases outside the gene matches: 9. This CDR3 comprises 14 residues. CDR3 sequence: CASSASGTSDPQYF. Here the CDR3 DNA reads TGCGCCAGCAGCGCATCCGGGACTAGCGATCCGCAGTATTTT.

This clone was observed a single time. The chain recombines TRBV6-1 with TRBJ1-1, with TRBD1 matching over 8 bases. The CDR3 consists of 16 residues. CDR1 is MNHNS and CDR2 is SASEGT in the germline V gene. The V segment lost 2 bases and the J segment 0 bases; nucleotides outside the gene matches: 5. The CDR3 nucleotides read TGTGCCAGCAGTGAACCGAGGGACAGGATGAACACTGAAGCTTTCTTT. It codes for CASSEPRDRMNTEAFF.

V usage is TRBV18 and J usage is TRBJ1-1; 10 positions agree with TRBD1. The CDR3 is 15 residues long. Germline loops: CDR1 KGHSH, CDR2 LQKENI. V lost 3 bases, J lost 3 bases, and 4 bases stayed unmatched. This CDR3 reads CASSPLGTGDTEAFF. CDR3 sequence (DNA): TGTGCCAGCTCACCCCTCGGGACAGGGGACACTGAAGCTTTCTTT. Variable domain in full (rest from reference TRBV18 and TRBJ1-1): NAGVMQNPRHLVRRRGQEARLRCSPMKGHSHVYWYRQLPEEGLKFMVYLQKENIIDESGMPKERFSAEFPKEGPSILRIQQVVRGDSAAYFCASSPLGTGDTEAFFGQGTRLTVV.